These T cell receptor beta chains were read from a single sample in a study of cytomegalovirus exposure and HLA in healthy donors. Profiling relied on immunoSEQ multiplex PCR, and the TCRdb table lists in-frame clones only, not all of them. In the table there are about 75,000 clones, 70% to 85% of which are singletons. The sample consisted of PBMCs. These receptors were collected from a man aged 70 or older in good health and CMV-seropositive. CDR3s include the opening cysteine and the closing phenylalanine or tryptophan. A D gene is named only where the DNA matches it firmly. Rows give clone size only sometimes, using once, few, many, or a class for an expanded clone.

clone_size,j_call,v_call,d_call,cdr3_length,cdr3_nt,cdr3_aa
-,TRBJ2-5,TRBV5-1,TRBD2,14,TGCGCCAGCAGCTCTAGCGGGAGTGCAGAGACCCAGTACTTC,CASSSSGSAETQYF
-,TRBJ1-1,TRBV5-1,-,14,TGCGCCAGCAGCTTGAACCCGGGAATTGATGAAGCTTTCTTT,CASSLNPGIDEAFF
few,TRBJ1-6,TRBV28,-,14,TGTGCCACCTTCCAGGGCGCGCCTAATTCACCCCTCCACTTT,CATFQGAPNSPLHF
once,TRBJ2-1,TRBV5-6,TRBD2,15,TGTGCCAGCAGCTCACGGGGGGGGTTAGCGGGGCAGCAGTTCTTC,CASSSRGGLAGQQFF
-,TRBJ1-4,TRBV10-3,-,13,TGTGCCATCAGTGACCGGGCGGGAGAAAAACTGTTTTTT,CAISDRAGEKLFF
once,TRBJ1-1,TRBV28,-,12,TGTGCCAGCAGTTTACAAGACTCTGAAGCTTTCTTT,CASSLQDSEAFF
-,TRBJ1-2,TRBV25-1,-,15,TGTGCCAGCAGTGGGCCAGGGCCCCCCGTTTATGGCTACACCTTC,CASSGPGPPVYGYTF
-,TRBJ2-1,TRBV6-5,TRBD2,15,TGTGCCAGCCGACTTCGACTAGCGGGAGTGCGGGAGCAGTTCTTC,CASRLRLAGVREQFF
-,TRBJ2-7,TRBV6-5,-,13,TGTGCCAGCAGTCCCCGTCCGGTCTACGAGCAGTACTTC,CASSPRPVYEQYF
-,TRBJ1-4,TRBV19,TRBD1,14,TGTGCCAGTAGAACAGGGGGTGCTAATGAAAAACTGTTTTTT,CASRTGGANEKLFF
-,TRBJ1-1,TRBV11-3,TRBD1,13,TGTGCCAGCAGCCTACGACAGGGTTCTGAAGCTTTCTTT,CASSLRQGSEAFF
few,TRBJ2-2,TRBV6-1,TRBD1,15,TGTGCCAGCAGCCCGGGACAGGGGAACACCGGGGAGCTGTTTTTT,CASSPGQGNTGELFF
-,TRBJ2-2,TRBV7-3,TRBD2,17,TGTGCCAGCAGCCCCTCTCAGGCTAGCGGGTCCTCCGGGGAGCTGTTTTTT,CASSPSQASGSSGELFF
-,TRBJ2-5,TRBV7-2,-,12,TGTGCCAGCAGTTCGACTAGGGAGACCCAGTACTTC,CASSSTRETQYF
few,TRBJ1-1,TRBV5-3,-,13,TGTGCCAGAAGCCGAGGAACGCACACTGAAGCTTTCTTT,CARSRGTHTEAFF
-,TRBJ2-7,TRBV9,-,14,TGTGCCAGCAGCGTAGGTCTACAGTCCTACGAGCAGTACTTC,CASSVGLQSYEQYF
-,TRBJ1-2,TRBV6-1,-,14,TGTGCCAGCAGACGAACGGGGGGTTCCTATGGCTACACCTTC,CASRRTGGSYGYTF
-,TRBJ2-7,TRBV10-1,-,15,TGCGCCAGCAGTGCCGGCAGGGGCGGCTCCTACGAGCAGTACTTC,CASSAGRGGSYEQYF
-,TRBJ2-1,TRBV30,TRBD2,14,TGTGCCTGGTCCGGGACTAGCTCCTACAATGAGCAGTTCTTC,CAWSGTSSYNEQFF
-,TRBJ2-3,TRBV2,TRBD2,16,TGTGCCAGCAGCCCGACTAGCGGGAGTATGGCAGATACGCAGTATTTT,CASSPTSGSMADTQYF
-,TRBJ1-4,TRBV5-3,-,13,TGTGCCAGAAGCCCCCAGGTTTGGGAAAAACTGTTTTTT,CARSPQVWEKLFF
-,TRBJ2-7,TRBV5-4,TRBD2,17,TGTGCCAGCAGCGAGCCCCGGATTAGCGGGAGGTCCTACGAGCAGTACTTC,CASSEPRISGRSYEQYF
-,TRBJ2-1,TRBV11-2,-,13,TGTGCCAGCAGCTTGGGTGGCGGCGGTGAGCAGTTCTTC,CASSLGGGGEQFF
-,TRBJ1-4,TRBV6-5,TRBD1,15,TGTGCCACCTCCGGGACCGGGACAGGGGGTGAAAAACTGTTTTTT,CATSGTGTGGEKLFF
-,TRBJ2-7,TRBV5-1,TRBD1,14,TGCGCCAGCAGCCCCGGGACAGGGGTCTACGAGCAGTACTTC,CASSPGTGVYEQYF
-,TRBJ2-5,TRBV7-9,-,15,TGTGCCAGCAGCCGGACAGTCCGAGGCAAAGAGACCCAGTACTTC,CASSRTVRGKETQYF
-,TRBJ2-2,TRBV7-7,TRBD2,16,TGTGCTAGCAGCTTAGGGACTAGCGTAAACACCGGGGAGCTGTTTTTT,CASSLGTSVNTGELFF
-,TRBJ1-4,TRBV2,TRBD1,15,TGTGCCAGCAGGGCGACAGGGCTCAATAATGAAAAACTGTTTTTT,CASRATGLNNEKLFF
-,TRBJ2-1,TRBV27,TRBD2,15,TGTGCCAGCAGTTTGCGGGAGGGCCGACACAATGAGCAGTTCTTC,CASSLREGRHNEQFF
-,TRBJ2-3,TRBV28,-,15,TGTGCCAGCTGCCCGGGGAGCGGATGCACAGATACGCAGTATTTT,CASCPGSGCTDTQYF
-,TRBJ2-3,TRBV4-1,TRBD2,15,TGCGCCAGCAGCCTACTTGGACTAGCCGCAGATACGCAGTATTTT,CASSLLGLAADTQYF
-,TRBJ2-2,TRBV5-4,TRBD1,16,TGTGCCAGCAGCGGATCCGGGACAGTACGATCCGGGGAGCTGTTTTTT,CASSGSGTVRSGELFF
-,TRBJ1-5,TRBV2,-,14,TGTGCCAGCAGTGGACAGACGAGCAATCAGCCCCAGCATTTT,CASSGQTSNQPQHF
-,TRBJ2-7,TRBV6-5,TRBD1,13,TGTGCCAGCAGTACCGGGACAGGGCGCGAGCAGTACTTC,CASSTGTGREQYF
-,TRBJ2-1,TRBV9,TRBD1,15,TGTGCCAGCAGTTTCCTTCCAGGGGCAGGGGGTGAGCAGTTCTTC,CASSFLPGAGGEQFF
once,TRBJ2-1,TRBV28,TRBD2,13,TGTGCCAGCCTCTCGGGACTAGCGGGAGAACAGTTCTTC,CASLSGLAGEQFF
-,TRBJ2-7,TRBV7-2,-,14,TGTGCCAGCAGCTTAGTGGCTCCCTCCTACGAGCAGTACTTC,CASSLVAPSYEQYF
-,TRBJ2-5,TRBV7-2,TRBD2,15,TGTGCCAGCAGCACGACCGGGACTACTAAAGAGACCCAGTACTTC,CASSTTGTTKETQYF
-,TRBJ2-2,TRBV2,TRBD1,14,TGTGCCAGCAGCTCCGGACAGGGTGTCGGGGAGCTGTTTTTT,CASSSGQGVGELFF
-,TRBJ1-1,TRBV5-6,TRBD1,15,TGTGCCAGCAGCGGATCAACTACAGGGGAGACTGAAGCTTTCTTT,CASSGSTTGETEAFF
-,TRBJ2-5,TRBV5-4,-,13,TGTGCCAGCAGTTTCGGGGGTCAGGAGACCCAGTACTTC,CASSFGGQETQYF
-,TRBJ2-5,TRBV5-8,-,15,TGTGCCAGCAGCTTGGCCGTCGGGGGCCAAGAGACCCAGTACTTC,CASSLAVGGQETQYF
once,TRBJ2-3,TRBV11-2,-,14,TGTGCCAGCAGCTTAGACTGGCTGGGAGGTACGCAGTATTTT,CASSLDWLGGTQYF
few,TRBJ1-5,TRBV18,-,16,TGTGCCAGCTCATTCTACCAGGGGAGAGGGAATCAGCCCCAGCATTTT,CASSFYQGRGNQPQHF
few,TRBJ2-7,TRBV30,-,14,TGTGCCTGGAGTGAGGACCCAGGGACCTACGAGCAGTACTTC,CAWSEDPGTYEQYF
-,TRBJ2-3,TRBV9,-,15,TGTGCCAGCAGCGTAGTGGGAGGAAGCACAGATACGCAGTATTTT,CASSVVGGSTDTQYF
-,TRBJ1-1,TRBV7-9,TRBD1,16,TGTGCCAGCAGCGTACTTGCCGGGACAGGGGGTCTGGGAGCTTTCTTT,CASSVLAGTGGLGAFF
-,TRBJ1-6,TRBV9,-,13,TGTGCCAGCACCCGAGAGCCTAATTCACCCCTCCACTTT,CASTREPNSPLHF
few,TRBJ2-2,TRBV6-6,-,13,TGTGCCAGCCGCAGGGTGGACACCGGGGAGCTGTTTTTT,CASRRVDTGELFF